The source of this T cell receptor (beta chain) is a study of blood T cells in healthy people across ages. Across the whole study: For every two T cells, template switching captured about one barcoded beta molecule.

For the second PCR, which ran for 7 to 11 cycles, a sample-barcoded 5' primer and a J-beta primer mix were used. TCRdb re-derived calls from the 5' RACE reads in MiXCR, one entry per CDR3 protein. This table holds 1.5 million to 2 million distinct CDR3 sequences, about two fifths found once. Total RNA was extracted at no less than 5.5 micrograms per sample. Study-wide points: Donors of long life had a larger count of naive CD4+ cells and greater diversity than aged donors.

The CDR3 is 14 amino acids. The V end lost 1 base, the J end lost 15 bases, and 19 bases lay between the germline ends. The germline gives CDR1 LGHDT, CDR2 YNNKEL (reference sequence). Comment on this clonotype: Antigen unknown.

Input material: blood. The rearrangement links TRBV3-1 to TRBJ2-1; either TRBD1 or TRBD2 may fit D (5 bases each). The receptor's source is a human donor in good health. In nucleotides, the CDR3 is TGTGCCAGCAGCCAAGTAGGCATACGGGGCCTACCGTTCTTC. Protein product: CASSQVGIRGLPFF.